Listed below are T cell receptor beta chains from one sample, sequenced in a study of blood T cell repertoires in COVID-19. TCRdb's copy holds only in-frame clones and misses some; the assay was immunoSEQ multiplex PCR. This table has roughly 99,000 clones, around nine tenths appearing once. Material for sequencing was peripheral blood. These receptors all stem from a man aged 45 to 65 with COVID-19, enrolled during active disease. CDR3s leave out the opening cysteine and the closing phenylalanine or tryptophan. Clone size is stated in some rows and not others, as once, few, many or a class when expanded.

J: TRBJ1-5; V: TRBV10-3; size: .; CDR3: AISEEVSQPQH
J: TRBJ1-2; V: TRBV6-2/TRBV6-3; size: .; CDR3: ASSLRGGNYGYT
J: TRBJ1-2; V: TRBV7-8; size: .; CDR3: ASSEDRNYGYT
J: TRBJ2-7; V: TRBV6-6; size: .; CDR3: ASSYGPEGYEQY
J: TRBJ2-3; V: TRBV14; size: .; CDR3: ASSPSLGGITDTQY
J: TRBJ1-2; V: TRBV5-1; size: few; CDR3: ASSYGQGGKYGYT
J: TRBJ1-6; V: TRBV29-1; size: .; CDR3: IARGLYNSPLH
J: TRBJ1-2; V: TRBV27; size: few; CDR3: ASSFEGLSNYGYT
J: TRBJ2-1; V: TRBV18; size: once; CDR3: ASSTNRDRGANEQF
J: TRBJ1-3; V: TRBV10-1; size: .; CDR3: ASRKDRGGNTIY
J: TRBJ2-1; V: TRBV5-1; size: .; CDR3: ASSLAGGPHEQF
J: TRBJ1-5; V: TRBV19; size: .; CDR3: ASSTGTGGNQPQH
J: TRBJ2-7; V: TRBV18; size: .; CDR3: ASSPRNPGQGPYEQY
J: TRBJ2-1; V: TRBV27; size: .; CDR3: ASSLGVRNSYNEQF
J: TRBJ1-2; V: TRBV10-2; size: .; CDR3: ASSFGLYGYT
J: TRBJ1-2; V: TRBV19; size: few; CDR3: ASSTGQGLANYGYT
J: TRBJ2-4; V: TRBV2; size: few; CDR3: ASSTSGGPKKNIQY
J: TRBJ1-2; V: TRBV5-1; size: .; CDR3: ASSPGQGVIGGYT
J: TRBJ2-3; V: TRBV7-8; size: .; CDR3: ASSSPGTSGGTDTQY
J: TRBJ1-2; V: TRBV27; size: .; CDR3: ASSSAGFFYGYT
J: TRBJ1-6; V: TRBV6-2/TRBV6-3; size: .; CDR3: ASSYGSDSNSPLH
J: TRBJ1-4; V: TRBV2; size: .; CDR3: ASSASTGVNEKLF
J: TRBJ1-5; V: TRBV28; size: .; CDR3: ASSLDRFYSNQPQH
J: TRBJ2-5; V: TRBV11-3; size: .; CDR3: ASSFGGGTQY
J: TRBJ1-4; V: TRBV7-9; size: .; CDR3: ASSVGSEKLF
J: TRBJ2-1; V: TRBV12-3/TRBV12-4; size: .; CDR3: ASSLTRANEQF
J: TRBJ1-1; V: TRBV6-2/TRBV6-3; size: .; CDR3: ASSQRPQGALNTEAF
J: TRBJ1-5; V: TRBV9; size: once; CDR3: ASSVALGAEPQH
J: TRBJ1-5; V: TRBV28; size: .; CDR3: ASSPNGAGYNQPQH
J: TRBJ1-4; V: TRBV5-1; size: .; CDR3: ASSLVAGKNEKLF
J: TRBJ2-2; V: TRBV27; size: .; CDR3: ASRVTGGSNTGELF
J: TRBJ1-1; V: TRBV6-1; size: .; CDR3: ASSVIGQGWGTDEAF
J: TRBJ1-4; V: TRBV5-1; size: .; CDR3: ASSSGQGKTNEKLF
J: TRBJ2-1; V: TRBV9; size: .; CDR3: ASSPGLVQGEQF
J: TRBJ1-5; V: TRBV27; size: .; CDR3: ASKTGLNQPQH
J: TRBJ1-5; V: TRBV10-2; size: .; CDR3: ASSAGQGYQPQH
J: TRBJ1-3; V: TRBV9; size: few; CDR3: ASSPRRVSGNTIY
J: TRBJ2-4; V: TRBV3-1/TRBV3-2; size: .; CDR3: ASSSTGPLQRKNIQY
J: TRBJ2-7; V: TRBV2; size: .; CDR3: ASLGPDYYEQY
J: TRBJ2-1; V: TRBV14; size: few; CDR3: ASSQSREMRQF
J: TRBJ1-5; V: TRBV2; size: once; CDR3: ASREESGNQPQH
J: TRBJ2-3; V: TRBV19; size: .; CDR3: ASSSRGGQGHTDTQY
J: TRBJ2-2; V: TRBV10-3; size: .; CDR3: AIRSTRGGTNTGELF